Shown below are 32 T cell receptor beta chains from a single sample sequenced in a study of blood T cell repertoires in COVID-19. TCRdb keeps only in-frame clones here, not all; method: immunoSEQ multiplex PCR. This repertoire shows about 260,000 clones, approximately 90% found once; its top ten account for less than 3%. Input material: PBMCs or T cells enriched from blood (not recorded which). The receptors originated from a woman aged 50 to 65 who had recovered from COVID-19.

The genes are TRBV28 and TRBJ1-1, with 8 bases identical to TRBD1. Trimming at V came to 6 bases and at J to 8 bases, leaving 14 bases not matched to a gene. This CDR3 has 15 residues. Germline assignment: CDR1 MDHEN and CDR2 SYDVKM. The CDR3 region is CASSPHTGTGHEAFF. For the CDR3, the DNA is TGTGCCAGCAGCCCCCATACCGGGACAGGCCACGAAGCTTTCTTT.

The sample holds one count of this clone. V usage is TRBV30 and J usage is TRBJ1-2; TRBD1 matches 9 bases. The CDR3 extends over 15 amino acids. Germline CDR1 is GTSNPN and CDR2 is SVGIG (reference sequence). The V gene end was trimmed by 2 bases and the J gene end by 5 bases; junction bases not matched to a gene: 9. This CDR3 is CAWSIGDRGSYGYTF. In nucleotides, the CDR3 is TGTGCCTGGAGTATCGGTGACAGGGGGAGTTATGGCTACACCTTC.

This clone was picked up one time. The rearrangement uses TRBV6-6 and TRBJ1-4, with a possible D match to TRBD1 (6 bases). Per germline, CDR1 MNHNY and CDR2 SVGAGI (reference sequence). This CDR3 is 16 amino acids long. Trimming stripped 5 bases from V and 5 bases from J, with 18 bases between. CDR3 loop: CASSGGQTAKNEKLFF. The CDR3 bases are TGTGCCAGCAGTGGCGGACAGACAGCGAAGAATGAAAAACTGTTTTTT.

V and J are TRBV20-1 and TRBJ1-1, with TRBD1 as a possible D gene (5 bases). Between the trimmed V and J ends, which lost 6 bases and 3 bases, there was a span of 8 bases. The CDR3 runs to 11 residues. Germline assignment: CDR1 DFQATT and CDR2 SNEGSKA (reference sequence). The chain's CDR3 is CSAPGDTEAFF. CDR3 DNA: TGCAGTGCACCGGGGGACACTGAAGCTTTCTTT.

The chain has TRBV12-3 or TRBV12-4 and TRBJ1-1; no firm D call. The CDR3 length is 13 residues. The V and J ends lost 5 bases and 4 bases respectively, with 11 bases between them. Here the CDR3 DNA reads TGTGCCAGCAGTCCCCCAACGGGCACTGAAGCTTTCTTT. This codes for CASSPPTGTEAFF.

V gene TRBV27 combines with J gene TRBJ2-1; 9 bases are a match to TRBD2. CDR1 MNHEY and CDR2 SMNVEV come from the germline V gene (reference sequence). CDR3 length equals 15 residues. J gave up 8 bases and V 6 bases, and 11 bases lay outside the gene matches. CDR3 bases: TGTGCCAGCAGACTGCTAGCGGGAATTTTGGATGAGCAGTTCTTC. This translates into CASRLLAGILDEQFF.

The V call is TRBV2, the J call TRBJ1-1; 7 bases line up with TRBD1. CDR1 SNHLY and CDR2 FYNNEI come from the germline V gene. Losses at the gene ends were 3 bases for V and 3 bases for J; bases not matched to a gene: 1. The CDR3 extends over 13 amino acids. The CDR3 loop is CASSDRGDTEAFF. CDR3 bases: TGTGCCAGCAGTGACAGGGGGGACACTGAAGCTTTCTTT.

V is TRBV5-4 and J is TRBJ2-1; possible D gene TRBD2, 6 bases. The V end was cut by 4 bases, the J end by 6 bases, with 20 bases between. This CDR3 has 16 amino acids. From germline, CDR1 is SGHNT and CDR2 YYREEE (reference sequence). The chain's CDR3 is CASSASGLRESNEQFF. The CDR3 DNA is TGTGCCAGCAGCGCTTCGGGACTCCGCGAGAGCAATGAGCAGTTCTTC.

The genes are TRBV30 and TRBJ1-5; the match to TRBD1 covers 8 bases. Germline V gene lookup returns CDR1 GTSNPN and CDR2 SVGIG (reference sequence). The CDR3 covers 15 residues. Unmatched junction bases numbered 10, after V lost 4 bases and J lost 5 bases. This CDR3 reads CAWTRSGTGYQPQHF. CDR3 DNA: TGTGCCTGGACGAGATCCGGGACAGGTTATCAGCCCCAGCATTTT.

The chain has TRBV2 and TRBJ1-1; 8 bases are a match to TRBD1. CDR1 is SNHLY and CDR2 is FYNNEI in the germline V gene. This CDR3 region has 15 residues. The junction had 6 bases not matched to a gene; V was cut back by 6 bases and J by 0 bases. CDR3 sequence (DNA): TGTGCCAGCAGACCTTGGACAGGGATGAACACTGAAGCTTTCTTT. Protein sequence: CASRPWTGMNTEAFF.

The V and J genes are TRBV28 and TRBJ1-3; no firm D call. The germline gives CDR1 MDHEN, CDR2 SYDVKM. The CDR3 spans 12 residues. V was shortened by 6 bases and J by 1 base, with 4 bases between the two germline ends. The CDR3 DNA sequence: TGTGCCAGCAGCCCATCTGGAAACACCATATATTTT. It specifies CASSPSGNTIYF.

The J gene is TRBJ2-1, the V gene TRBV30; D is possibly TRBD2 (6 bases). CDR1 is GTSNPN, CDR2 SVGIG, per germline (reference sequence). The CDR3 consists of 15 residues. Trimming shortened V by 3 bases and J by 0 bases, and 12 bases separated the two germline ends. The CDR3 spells CAWRGGPSSYNEQFF. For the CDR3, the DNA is TGTGCCTGGAGGGGGGGACCGAGCTCCTACAATGAGCAGTTCTTC. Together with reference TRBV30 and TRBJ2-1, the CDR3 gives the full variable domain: SQTIHQWPATLVQPVGSPLSLECTVEGTSNPNLYWYRQAAGRGLQLLFYSVGIGQISSEVPQNLSASRPQDRQFILSSKKLLLSDSGFYLCAWRGGPSSYNEQFFGPGTRLTVL.

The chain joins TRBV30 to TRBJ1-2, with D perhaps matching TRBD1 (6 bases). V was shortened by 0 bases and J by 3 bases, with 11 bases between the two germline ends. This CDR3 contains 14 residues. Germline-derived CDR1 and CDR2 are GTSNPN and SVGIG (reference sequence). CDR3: CAWSVLNRDYGYTF. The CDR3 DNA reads TGTGCCTGGAGTGTACTGAACAGGGACTATGGCTACACCTTC.

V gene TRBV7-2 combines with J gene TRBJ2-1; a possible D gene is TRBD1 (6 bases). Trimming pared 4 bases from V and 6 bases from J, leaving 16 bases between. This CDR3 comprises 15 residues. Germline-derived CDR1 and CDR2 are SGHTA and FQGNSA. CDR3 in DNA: TGTGCCAGCAGCTCACAGGGCCTGAATAGCAATGAGCAGTTCTTC. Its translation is CASSSQGLNSNEQFF.

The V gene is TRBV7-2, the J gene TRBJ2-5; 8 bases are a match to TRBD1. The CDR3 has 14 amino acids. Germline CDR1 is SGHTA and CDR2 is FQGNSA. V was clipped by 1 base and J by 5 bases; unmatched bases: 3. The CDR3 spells CASSLGTGPETQYF. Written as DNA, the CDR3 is TGTGCCAGCAGCTTAGGGACAGGGCCGGAGACCCAGTACTTC.

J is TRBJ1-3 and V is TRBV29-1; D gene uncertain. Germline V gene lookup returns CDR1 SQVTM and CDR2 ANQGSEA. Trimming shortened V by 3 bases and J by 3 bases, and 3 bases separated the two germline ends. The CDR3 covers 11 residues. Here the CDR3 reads CSVDGGNTIYF. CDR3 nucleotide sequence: TGCAGCGTTGACGGTGGAAACACCATATATTTT.

CDR3 coding DNA: TGCGCCAGCAGCTTGGGTGGTGAGACAGGCACCTACGAGCAGTACTTC. Protein sequence: CASSLGGETGTYEQYF. This sequence joins TRBV5-1 and TRBJ2-7; tentatively, D is TRBD1 (6 bases). The CDR3 covers 16 residues. V was clipped by 0 bases and J by 2 bases, with 15 bases between them. Germline values: CDR1 SGHRS, CDR2 YFSETQ.

For the CDR3, the DNA is TGTGCCAGCAGCCCACCGAACAGAGAAAACTATGGCTACACCTTC. Protein product: CASSPPNRENYGYTF. V gene TRBV7-2 combines with J gene TRBJ1-2; D remains unclear. Germline CDR1 SGHTA, CDR2 FQGNSA. Trimming removed 5 bases from V and 2 bases from J, with 15 bases in between. There are 15 residues in the CDR3. The full variable domain, rest sourced from reference TRBV7-2 and TRBJ1-2, is GAGVSQSPSNKVTEKGKDVELRCDPISGHTALYWYRQSLGQGLEFLIYFQGNSAPDKSGLPSDRFSAERTGGSVSTLTIQRTQQEDSAVYLCASSPPNRENYGYTFGSGTRLTVV.

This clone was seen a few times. The CDR3 is CASSSKNTGELFF. Written as DNA, the CDR3 is TGCGCCAGCAGCTCAAAGAACACCGGGGAGCTGTTTTTT. The chain employs TRBV5-1 and TRBJ2-2; D ambiguous. The V end lost 3 bases, the J end lost 1 base, and 4 bases lay between the germline ends. This CDR3 has 13 amino acids. CDR1 and CDR2 from the germline V gene are SGHRS and YFSETQ.

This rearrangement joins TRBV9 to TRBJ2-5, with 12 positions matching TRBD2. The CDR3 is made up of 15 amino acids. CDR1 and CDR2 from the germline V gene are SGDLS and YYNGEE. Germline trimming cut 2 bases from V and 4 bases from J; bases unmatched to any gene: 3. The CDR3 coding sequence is TGTGCCAGCAGCGTCGGACTAGCGGGACCAGAGACCCAGTACTTC. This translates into CASSVGLAGPETQYF.

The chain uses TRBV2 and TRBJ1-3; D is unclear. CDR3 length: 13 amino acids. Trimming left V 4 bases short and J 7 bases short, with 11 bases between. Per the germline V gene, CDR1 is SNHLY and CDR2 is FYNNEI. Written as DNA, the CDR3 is TGTGCCAGCAGTGCTAGGCGAGGGAACACCATATATTTT. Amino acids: CASSARRGNTIYF.

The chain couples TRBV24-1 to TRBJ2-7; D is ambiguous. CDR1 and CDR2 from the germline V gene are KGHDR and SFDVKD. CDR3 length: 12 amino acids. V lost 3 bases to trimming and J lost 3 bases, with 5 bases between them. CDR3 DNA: TGTGCCACCAGTGATGAGGACTACGAGCAGTACTTC. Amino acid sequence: CATSDEDYEQYF.

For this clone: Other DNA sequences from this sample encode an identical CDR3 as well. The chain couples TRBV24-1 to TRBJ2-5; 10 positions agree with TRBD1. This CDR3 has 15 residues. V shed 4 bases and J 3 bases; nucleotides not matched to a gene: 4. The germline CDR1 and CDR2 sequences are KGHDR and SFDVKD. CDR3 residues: CATSEPGQGKETQYF. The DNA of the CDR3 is TGTGCCACCAGTGAGCCGGGACAGGGGAAAGAGACCCAGTACTTC.

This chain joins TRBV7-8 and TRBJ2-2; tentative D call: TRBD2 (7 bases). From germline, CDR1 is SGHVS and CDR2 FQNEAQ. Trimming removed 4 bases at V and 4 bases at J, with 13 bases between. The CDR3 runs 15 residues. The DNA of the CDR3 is TGTGCCAGCAGCTCGAGGGGGGGAACCACCGGGGAGCTGTTTTTT. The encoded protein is CASSSRGGTTGELFF.

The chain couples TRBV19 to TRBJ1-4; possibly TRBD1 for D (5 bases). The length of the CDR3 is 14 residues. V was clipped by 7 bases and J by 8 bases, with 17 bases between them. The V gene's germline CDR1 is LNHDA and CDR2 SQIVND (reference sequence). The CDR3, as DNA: TGTGCCAGTACCGGGGGGAGAGCGGACGAAAAACTGTTTTTT. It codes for CASTGGRADEKLFF.

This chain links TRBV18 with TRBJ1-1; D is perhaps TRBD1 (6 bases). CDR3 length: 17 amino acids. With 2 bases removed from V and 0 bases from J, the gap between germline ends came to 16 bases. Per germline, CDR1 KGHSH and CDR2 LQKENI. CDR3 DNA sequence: TGTGCCAGCTCACCATTAAACTCCGGACAGTTGAACACTGAAGCTTTCTTT. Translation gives CASSPLNSGQLNTEAFF. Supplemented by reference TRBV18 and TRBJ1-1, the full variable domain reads NAGVMQNPRHLVRRRGQEARLRCSPMKGHSHVYWYRQLPEEGLKFMVYLQKENIIDESGMPKERFSAEFPKEGPSILRIQQVVRGDSAAYFCASSPLNSGQLNTEAFFGQGTRLTVV.

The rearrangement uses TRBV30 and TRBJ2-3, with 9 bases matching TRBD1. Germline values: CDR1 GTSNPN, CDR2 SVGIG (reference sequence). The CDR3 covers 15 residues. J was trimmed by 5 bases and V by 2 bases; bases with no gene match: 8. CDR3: CAWSMGQGGKDTQYF. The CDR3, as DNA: TGTGCCTGGAGTATGGGACAGGGAGGTAAAGATACGCAGTATTTT.

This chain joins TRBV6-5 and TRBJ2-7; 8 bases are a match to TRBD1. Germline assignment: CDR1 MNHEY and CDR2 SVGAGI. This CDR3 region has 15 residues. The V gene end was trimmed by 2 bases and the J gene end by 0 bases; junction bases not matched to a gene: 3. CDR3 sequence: CASSYGTGNSYEQYF. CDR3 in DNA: TGTGCCAGCAGTTACGGGACAGGCAACTCCTACGAGCAGTACTTC.

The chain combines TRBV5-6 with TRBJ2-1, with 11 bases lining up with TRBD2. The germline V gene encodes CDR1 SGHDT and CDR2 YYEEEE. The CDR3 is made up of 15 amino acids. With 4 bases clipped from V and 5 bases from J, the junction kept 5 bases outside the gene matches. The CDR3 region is CASSRLAGTNNEQFF. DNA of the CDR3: TGTGCCAGCAGCCGACTAGCGGGGACAAACAATGAGCAGTTCTTC.

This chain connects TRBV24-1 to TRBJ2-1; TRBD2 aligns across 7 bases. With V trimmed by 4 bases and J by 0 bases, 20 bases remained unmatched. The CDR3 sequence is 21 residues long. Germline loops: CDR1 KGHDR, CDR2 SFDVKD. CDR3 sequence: CATSEPGGALRGGLSYNEQFF. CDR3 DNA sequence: TGTGCCACCAGTGAGCCCGGAGGCGCCTTGCGGGGAGGGCTCTCCTACAATGAGCAGTTCTTC.

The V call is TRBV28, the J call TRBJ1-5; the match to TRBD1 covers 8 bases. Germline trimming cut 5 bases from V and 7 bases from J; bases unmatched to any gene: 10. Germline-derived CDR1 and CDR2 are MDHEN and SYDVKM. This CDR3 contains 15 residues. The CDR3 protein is CASSRGQGNGQPQHF. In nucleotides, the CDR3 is TGTGCCAGCAGTAGAGGACAGGGAAATGGACAGCCCCAGCATTTT. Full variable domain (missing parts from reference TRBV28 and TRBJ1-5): DVKVTQSSRYLVKRTGEKVFLECVQDMDHENMFWYRQDPGLGLRLIYFSYDVKMKEKGDIPEGYSVSREKKERFSLILESASTNQTSMYLCASSRGQGNGQPQHFGDGTRLSIL.

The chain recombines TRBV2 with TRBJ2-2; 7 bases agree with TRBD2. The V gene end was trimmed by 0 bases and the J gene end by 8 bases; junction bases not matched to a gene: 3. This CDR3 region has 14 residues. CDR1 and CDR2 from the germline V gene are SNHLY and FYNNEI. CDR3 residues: CASSEAGGRGELFF. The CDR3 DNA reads TGTGCCAGCAGTGAAGCGGGAGGGAGGGGGGAGCTGTTTTTT.